These 27 T cell receptor beta chains were all obtained from the same sample, sequenced in a study of T cells expressing NK-cell markers. Using the 5' RACE reads, TCRdb records one entry per CDR3 protein without DNA. The table lists some 460,000 distinct CDR3 sequences. Sequencing used blood T cells: a sorted CD56 or NKG2C T cell subset, CD4+ or CD8+ T cells, or bulk PBMC T cells (not recorded which). The source of these receptors is a woman between 45 and 65 years old in good health.

The chain uses TRBV6-5 and TRBJ1-5. The CDR3 runs to 15 residues. Per germline, CDR1 MNHEY and CDR2 SVGAGI. The CDR3 protein is CASSYAVGSNQPQHF.

The chain joins TRBV11-2 to TRBJ1-2; with no DNA, the TCRdb D assignment of TRBD1 cannot be verified. The V gene's germline CDR1 is SGHAT and CDR2 FQNNGV. CDR3 size: 16 residues. The CDR3 loop reads CASSQDLTGSRLGYTF. Full variable domain (outside the CDR3, taken from reference TRBV11-2 and TRBJ1-2): EAGVAQSPRYKIIEKRQSVAFWCNPISGHATLYWYQQILGQGPKLLIQFQNNGVVDDSQLPKDRFSAERLKGVDSTLKIQPAKLEDSAVYLCASSQDLTGSRLGYTFGSGTRLTVV.

The CDR3 here is CASSREGNEQYF. The chain has TRBV5-1 and TRBJ2-7; the TCRdb D gene call, TRBD2, has no DNA to confirm it. The CDR3 contains 12 residues. CDR1 and CDR2 from the germline V gene are SGHRS and YFSETQ.

The J gene is TRBJ2-1, the V gene TRBV11-2; TCRdb calls TRBD2, which cannot be checked without DNA. The germline CDR1 and CDR2 sequences are SGHAT and FQNNGV. CDR3 length: 16 residues. The CDR3 is CASSLVFSGTRLEQFF.

The gene calls are TRBV5-1 and TRBJ1-1. This CDR3 is built from 17 residues. The V gene's germline CDR1 is SGHRS and CDR2 YFSETQ. The CDR3 sequence: CASSTRYRGQVDTEAFF.

The V call is TRBV4-2, the J call TRBJ2-1. The CDR3 covers 12 residues. Germline CDR1 and CDR2: LGHNA and YNFKEQ. CDR3 sequence reads: CASSPGYNEQFF.

The J gene is TRBJ1-2, the V gene TRBV6-6; absent DNA, TCRdb's TRBD1 call cannot be checked. The CDR3 totals 14 residues. Germline CDR1 MNHNY, CDR2 SVGAGI (reference sequence). Here the CDR3 reads CASSPYNGAGGYTF.

This sequence joins TRBV12-3 or TRBV12-4 and TRBJ2-1; the D call from TCRdb, TRBD1, cannot be confirmed without DNA. The CDR3 runs to 20 residues. This chain's CDR3 is CASSAAAGTGIASAPTSPFF.

The chain links TRBV5-5 to TRBJ2-1; as DNA is missing, the TRBD1 call by TCRdb cannot be tested. In germline, CDR1 is SGHKS, CDR2 YYEKEE (reference sequence). The CDR3 length is 15 residues. This CDR3 reads CASRVRDPSYNEQFF.

The rearrangement joins TRBV7-9 to TRBJ2-1; the D call of TRBD2 rests on TCRdb alone, since no DNA is present to check it. The CDR3 has 17 amino acids. Germline CDR1 and CDR2: SEHNR and FQNEAQ (reference sequence). The CDR3 loop is CASSRGLATSRYNEQFF.

V is TRBV24-1 and J is TRBJ2-1; TCRdb's D call of TRBD2 is untestable without DNA. The CDR3 runs 13 residues. CDR1 is KGHDR and CDR2 is SFDVKD in the germline V gene. The CDR3 spells CATGLDDYNEQFF.

The chain links TRBV7-3 to TRBJ2-2; TCRdb picks TRBD1, but there is no DNA to check that call. CDR3 length: 17 amino acids. From germline, CDR1 is SGHTA and CDR2 FQGTGA. The CDR3 loop is CASSSPSGSGPTGELFF.

The genes are TRBV4-1 and TRBJ2-4; checking the TCRdb D call of TRBD1 is not possible without DNA. CDR3 length: 14 residues. CDR1 and CDR2 from the germline V gene are MGHRA and YSYEKL. Here the CDR3 reads CASRPTGGKDIQYF.

The chain recombines TRBV7-8 with TRBJ2-2; TCRdb returns TRBD1, unconfirmable since there is no DNA. The CDR3 sequence is 15 residues long. Germline V lookup: CDR1 SGHVS, CDR2 FQNEAQ. The CDR3 spells CASRGVRTNTGELFF.

This chain connects TRBV3-1 to TRBJ2-2. The CDR3 is made up of 12 amino acids. Germline values: CDR1 LGHDT, CDR2 YNNKEL (reference sequence). This chain's CDR3 is CSPTDRGGELFF.

The chain employs TRBV11-2 and TRBJ1-2. Germline V lookup: CDR1 SGHAT, CDR2 FQNNGV. The CDR3 covers 14 residues. The CDR3 reads CASSLAGPVYGYTF.

The rearrangement uses TRBV29-1 and TRBJ1-1. CDR1 is SQVTM and CDR2 is ANQGSEA in the germline V gene. This CDR3 comprises 14 residues. CDR3 sequence: CSVEVSRALPEAFF.

The chain uses TRBV11-2 and TRBJ2-3; TCRdb proposes TRBD2, but this gene call is untestable without DNA. There are 15 residues in the CDR3. Germline CDR1 and CDR2: SGHAT and FQNNGV. The CDR3 loop reads CASSRLALSTDTQYF. Supplemented by reference TRBV11-2 and TRBJ2-3, the full variable domain reads EAGVAQSPRYKIIEKRQSVAFWCNPISGHATLYWYQQILGQGPKLLIQFQNNGVVDDSQLPKDRFSAERLKGVDSTLKIQPAKLEDSAVYLCASSRLALSTDTQYFGPGTRLTVL.

The V gene is TRBV7-6, the J gene TRBJ2-2; the D call of TRBD2 rests on TCRdb alone, since no DNA is present to check it. The CDR3 length is 16 residues. Germline CDR1 reads SGHVS; CDR2 reads FNYEAQ. Here the CDR3 reads CASSAGLDVWAGELFF. The full variable domain, its missing parts supplied by reference TRBV7-6 and TRBJ2-2, is GAGVSQSPRYKVTKRGQDVALRCDPISGHVSLYWYRQALGQGPEFLTYFNYEAQQDKSGLPNDRFSAERPEGSISTLTIQRTEQRDSAMYRCASSAGLDVWAGELFFGEGSRLTVL.

The V and J genes are TRBV28 and TRBJ2-1; the TRBD2 assignment by TCRdb is unverifiable without DNA. Germline assignment: CDR1 MDHEN and CDR2 SYDVKM. The CDR3 has 16 amino acids. CDR3 sequence reads: CASSQTLAGGLEEQFF.

The chain employs TRBV12-3 or TRBV12-4 and TRBJ2-1; TCRdb's assignment of TRBD2 cannot be checked, as there is no DNA. CDR3 length: 11 residues. CDR3 loop: CASGQRAEQFF.

The J gene is TRBJ2-3, the V gene TRBV7-9; TCRdb outputs TRBD1, but without DNA this stays unchecked. Germline-derived CDR1 and CDR2 are SEHNR and FQNEAQ (reference sequence). The CDR3 loop spans 14 amino acids. The CDR3 region is CASSSRAAADTQYF.

The rearrangement uses TRBV10-2 and TRBJ1-4. The germline V gene has CDR1 WSHSY and CDR2 SAAADI. There are 12 residues in the CDR3. CDR3 amino acids: CASSESLLELFF.

The gene calls are TRBV28 and TRBJ2-1; TCRdb selects TRBD2, and the lack of DNA leaves this call unchecked. From germline, CDR1 is MDHEN and CDR2 SYDVKM. CDR3 length equals 12 residues. Here the CDR3 reads CASRRLGGEQFF.

V gene TRBV6-1 combines with J gene TRBJ2-7. This CDR3 region has 14 residues. Germline assignment: CDR1 MNHNS and CDR2 SASEGT. CDR3 sequence: CASSENVRSNEQYF.

This sequence joins TRBV20-1 and TRBJ2-5; TCRdb's D call, TRBD2, is unchecked because there is no DNA. Germline assignment: CDR1 DFQATT and CDR2 SNEGSKA (reference sequence). The CDR3 length is 15 residues. This CDR3 reads CSAPRLAGVEETQYF.

This chain links TRBV5-1 with TRBJ1-3; TCRdb proposes TRBD1, but this gene call is untestable without DNA. Germline V CDR1 and CDR2: SGHRS, YFSETQ. The CDR3 loop spans 15 amino acids. The CDR3 is CASSSLGAGGNTIYF.